The 20 T cell receptor beta chains in this list originate from one sample, sequenced in a study of cytomegalovirus exposure and HLA in healthy donors. The repertoire was sequenced with immunoSEQ multiplex PCR; TCRdb's copy has only in-frame clones and lacks some. The table includes 300,000 to 400,000 clones, around 90% detected once. The sample was PBMCs. The receptors were sampled from a man aged 25 to 40 in good health and CMV-seronegative.

The chain recombines TRBV29-1 with TRBJ2-7; D remains unclear. This CDR3 contains 16 residues. Deletions cut 6 bases from V and 4 bases from J, with 25 bases between. Germline V gene lookup returns CDR1 SQVTM and CDR2 ANQGSEA. As DNA, the CDR3 is TGCAGCGTCTCGAATTGGCCATCCCCACCCCATTACGAGCAGTACTTC. Protein: CSVSNWPSPPHYEQYF.

V and J are TRBV2 and TRBJ2-1; the match to TRBD2 covers 12 bases. V was pared by 6 bases and J by 6 bases, with 6 bases of the junction left unmatched. Germline CDR1 SNHLY, CDR2 FYNNEI. The CDR3 spans 15 residues. CDR3 region: CASRVGLAGANEQFF. In nucleotides, the CDR3 is TGTGCCAGCAGGGTGGGACTAGCGGGTGCCAATGAGCAGTTCTTC. Combining the CDR3 with reference TRBV2 and TRBJ2-1 gives the whole variable domain EPEVTQTPSHQVTQMGQEVILRCVPISNHLYFYWYRQILGQKVEFLVSFYNNEISEKSEIFDDQFSVERPDGSNFTLKIRSTKLEDSAMYFCASRVGLAGANEQFFGPGTRLTVL.

CDR3 DNA: TGTGCCACCAGCAGAGTAGGGGGCCTGGGCTCTGGAAACACCATATATTTT. Translating gives CATSRVGGLGSGNTIYF. V is TRBV15 and J is TRBJ1-3; 7 bases agree with TRBD1. The CDR3 contains 17 residues. Germline V gives CDR1 LNHNV, CDR2 YYDKDF (reference sequence). V lost 1 base and J lost 0; bases outside the gene matches: 6.

This clone was recorded once. V usage is TRBV4-2 and J usage is TRBJ1-2; 7 bases map to TRBD1. Unmatched junction bases numbered 6, after V lost 7 bases and J lost 7 bases. Germline CDR1 is LGHNA and CDR2 is YNFKEQ. There are 12 residues in the CDR3. In DNA, the CDR3 is TGTGCCAGCAATGCAGGGGGTCTTGGCTACACCTTC. Its protein product is CASNAGGLGYTF.

This chain connects TRBV5-1 to TRBJ2-5; the match to TRBD1 covers 10 bases. J lost 4 bases, V lost 4 bases, and 4 bases had no gene match. Germline assignment: CDR1 SGHRS and CDR2 YFSETQ. The CDR3 totals 14 residues. The CDR3 nucleotides are TGCGCCAGCAGCAGAAGACAGGGGGCAGAGACCCAGTACTTC. It codes for CASSRRQGAETQYF.

The chain uses TRBV29-1 and TRBJ1-5; weak D call: TRBD1 (6 bases). The CDR3 contains 12 residues. Trimming took off 4 bases at V and 4 bases at J, with 8 bases between the two ends. Per the germline V gene, CDR1 is SQVTM and CDR2 is ANQGSEA. CDR3 amino acids: CSVGTGNQPQHF. CDR3 coding DNA: TGCAGCGTTGGAACAGGGAATCAGCCCCAGCATTTT.

This chain joins TRBV7-9 and TRBJ2-3, with D uncertain. The V end lost 4 bases, the J end lost 3 bases, and 11 bases lay between the germline ends. Germline CDR1 reads SEHNR; CDR2 reads FQNEAQ (reference sequence). The CDR3 length is 14 residues. The CDR3 loop is CASSSWADTDTQYF. As DNA, the CDR3 is TGTGCCAGCAGCTCTTGGGCAGATACAGATACGCAGTATTTT.

This clone was detected once. The J gene is TRBJ1-2, the V gene TRBV7-9; 7 bases are a match to TRBD1. Germline V CDR1 and CDR2: SEHNR, FQNEAQ (reference sequence). J gave up 4 bases and V 1 base, and 6 bases lay outside the gene matches. The CDR3 runs to 15 residues. This CDR3 reads CASSLVEGGLYGYTF. For the CDR3, the DNA is TGTGCCAGCAGCTTAGTCGAAGGGGGCCTCTATGGCTACACCTTC. The whole variable domain, remainder taken from reference TRBV7-9 and TRBJ1-2, is DTGVSQNPRHKITKRGQNVTFRCDPISEHNRLYWYRQTLGQGPEFLTYFQNEAQLEKSRLLSDRFSAERPKGSFSTLEIQRTEQGDSAMYLCASSLVEGGLYGYTFGSGTRLTVV.

V is TRBV2 and J is TRBJ1-4; D is possibly TRBD1 (6 bases). The CDR3 runs 16 residues. Germline V gene lookup returns CDR1 SNHLY and CDR2 FYNNEI. Trimming took off 5 bases at V and 4 bases at J, with 17 bases between the two ends. CDR3 nucleotides: TGTGCCAGCAGTTCTTTTCGACAGGCCGTTAATGAAAAACTGTTTTTT. Encoded protein: CASSSFRQAVNEKLFF.

The gene calls are TRBV11-2 and TRBJ1-2, with unresolved D. V was trimmed by 5 bases and J by 2 bases, leaving 15 bases between them. The CDR3 is made up of 15 amino acids. Germline loops: CDR1 SGHAT, CDR2 FQNNGV. The DNA for the CDR3 is TGTGCCAGCAGCCCGCTATTTGGTAAAAACTATGGCTACACCTTC. It encodes CASSPLFGKNYGYTF.

On this clone itself: The sample contains more than one DNA sequence encoding this CDR3. This chain connects TRBV5-1 to TRBJ1-2; a possible D gene is TRBD1 (6 bases). Trimming removed 0 bases at V and 6 bases at J, with 6 bases between. CDR3 length equals 12 residues. From germline, CDR1 is SGHRS and CDR2 YFSETQ. The CDR3 DNA reads TGCGCCAGCAGCTTGGCAGGGGATGGCTACACCTTC. Amino acid sequence: CASSLAGDGYTF.

V gene TRBV10-3 combines with J gene TRBJ1-5; D unresolved. The germline CDR1 and CDR2 sequences are ENHRY and SYGVKD. V was pared by 3 bases and J by 6 bases, with 9 bases between. The CDR3 is made up of 13 amino acids. Written as DNA, the CDR3 is TGTGCCATCAGTGATTCATCCGGTCAGCCCCAGCATTTT. Its protein product is CAISDSSGQPQHF.

V usage is TRBV5-4 and J usage is TRBJ2-5; D is uncertain. V was clipped by 0 bases and J by 0 bases, with 21 bases between them. The CDR3 contains 19 residues. In germline, CDR1 is SGHNT, CDR2 YYREEE (reference sequence). The CDR3: CASSLVAFPADRYQETQYF. DNA for the CDR3: TGTGCCAGCAGCTTGGTAGCCTTTCCGGCAGATAGGTACCAAGAGACCCAGTACTTC. Based on the CDR3 plus reference TRBV5-4 and TRBJ2-5, the full variable domain is ETGVTQSPTHLIKTRGQQVTLRCSSQSGHNTVSWYQQALGQGPQFIFQYYREEENGRGNFPPRFSGLQFPNYSSELNVNALELDDSALYLCASSLVAFPADRYQETQYFGPGTRLLVL.

V gene TRBV2 combines with J gene TRBJ1-4; D is perhaps TRBD1 (5 bases). CDR1 and CDR2 (germline): SNHLY, FYNNEI. V lost 2 bases and J lost 6, with 16 bases in between. There are 16 residues in the CDR3. CDR3 in amino acids: CASSESGIPRYEKLFF. The CDR3 nucleotides read TGTGCCAGCAGTGAATCAGGGATCCCCAGATATGAAAAACTGTTTTTT.

The V call is TRBV5-6, the J call TRBJ2-7; 8 nucleotides match TRBD1. This CDR3 contains 15 residues. V gave up 0 bases and J gave up 3 bases; unmatched junction bases: 5. The germline CDR1 and CDR2 sequences are SGHDT and YYEEEE. As DNA, the CDR3 is TGTGCCAGCAGCTTGGTACGGACAGGGTTCTACGAGCAGTACTTC. Amino acid sequence: CASSLVRTGFYEQYF.

The rearrangement links TRBV5-1 to TRBJ2-3; 12 positions agree with TRBD2. V was pared by 2 bases and J by 2 bases, with 3 bases of the junction left unmatched. This CDR3 comprises 16 residues. Germline lookup yields CDR1 SGHRS and CDR2 YFSETQ. The DNA of the CDR3 is TGCGCCAGCAGCTTACTAGCGGGGGGCTCCACAGATACGCAGTATTTT. Translating it yields CASSLLAGGSTDTQYF.

The J gene is TRBJ1-5, the V gene TRBV6-5; unclear D gene. Trimming left V 4 bases short and J 0 bases short, with 13 bases between. This CDR3 comprises 16 residues. In germline, CDR1 is MNHEY, CDR2 SVGAGI. The CDR3 region is CASSSTPGNSNQPQHF. CDR3 bases: TGTGCCAGCAGTTCCACCCCGGGAAATAGCAATCAGCCCCAGCATTTT.

The table lists this clone with a few counts. The genes are TRBV2 and TRBJ2-7, with D possibly TRBD2 on 5 matching bases. Trimming removed 7 bases at V and 3 bases at J, with 19 bases between. This CDR3 is 15 amino acids long. Germline assignment: CDR1 SNHLY and CDR2 FYNNEI. This chain's CDR3 is CASTQARAGVYEQYF. CDR3 bases: TGTGCCAGCACCCAAGCGCGGGCGGGCGTCTACGAGCAGTACTTC.

V usage is TRBV6-1 and J usage is TRBJ1-3; a weak D match, TRBD1 (6 bases). Germline-derived CDR1 and CDR2 are MNHNS and SASEGT. The germline V and J ends were trimmed by 4 bases and 2 bases, with 9 bases remaining between them. This CDR3 contains 14 residues. As DNA, the CDR3 is TGTGCCAGCAGTGGGGACAACCCTGGAAACACCATATATTTT. This gives the protein CASSGDNPGNTIYF.

This clone was counted a few times. The rearrangement links TRBV6-4 to TRBJ1-1; TRBD1 matches 9 bases. Losses at the gene ends were 0 bases for V and 7 bases for J; bases not matched to a gene: 3. Germline-derived CDR1 and CDR2 are MRHNA and SNTAGT. The CDR3 covers 14 residues. The CDR3 reads CASSDSQGAGEAFF. CDR3 in DNA: TGTGCCAGCAGTGACTCACAGGGGGCGGGTGAAGCTTTCTTT.